Listed below are T cell receptor beta chains from one sample, sequenced in a study of T cells expressing NK-cell markers. TCRdb re-analyzed the 5' RACE reads; it lists each CDR3 protein once, without DNA. This table holds about 380,000 distinct CDR3 sequences. The specimen sequenced was blood T cells: a sorted CD56 or NKG2C T cell subset, CD4+ or CD8+ T cells, or bulk PBMC T cells (not recorded which). Receptor source: a man aged 18 to 69 in good health. The CDR3 runs from the conserved cysteine through the conserved F or W. Each record gives: V gene, CDR3 length, J gene, CDR3 protein.

V gene: TRBV5-1; CDR3 length: 13; J gene: TRBJ1-2; CDR3 protein: CASSLVWGLGYTF
V gene: TRBV2; CDR3 length: 15; J gene: TRBJ2-7; CDR3 protein: CASSEGRDINYEQYF
V gene: TRBV2; CDR3 length: 15; J gene: TRBJ1-5; CDR3 protein: CASSRTAYSNQPQHF
V gene: TRBV7-9; CDR3 length: 13; J gene: TRBJ1-3; CDR3 protein: CASTEGARNTIYF
V gene: TRBV7-9; CDR3 length: 13; J gene: TRBJ2-7; CDR3 protein: CASRKGTVDEQYF
V gene: TRBV10-3; CDR3 length: 13; J gene: TRBJ2-2; CDR3 protein: CAISDRPAGELFF
V gene: TRBV6-5; CDR3 length: 14; J gene: TRBJ2-5; CDR3 protein: CASSHGTVRETQYF
V gene: TRBV5-1; CDR3 length: 16; J gene: TRBJ1-4; CDR3 protein: CASSQDMGVTNEKLFF
V gene: TRBV25-1; CDR3 length: 13; J gene: TRBJ2-3; CDR3 protein: CGTGTDITDTQYF
V gene: TRBV7-2; CDR3 length: 16; J gene: TRBJ2-3; CDR3 protein: CASSLGAGLRTDTQYF
V gene: TRBV12-3/TRBV12-4; CDR3 length: 14; J gene: TRBJ1-2; CDR3 protein: CASTRGGADYGYTF
V gene: TRBV4-1; CDR3 length: 18; J gene: TRBJ1-2; CDR3 protein: CASSQEQLGTANNYGYTF
V gene: TRBV5-1; CDR3 length: 13; J gene: TRBJ1-6; CDR3 protein: CASRERQDSPLHF
V gene: TRBV5-6; CDR3 length: 13; J gene: TRBJ2-2; CDR3 protein: CASSWWRAGELFF
V gene: TRBV10-3; CDR3 length: 13; J gene: TRBJ1-2; CDR3 protein: CAISTTDNYGYTF
V gene: TRBV4-2; CDR3 length: 15; J gene: TRBJ2-5; CDR3 protein: CASRPSGADQETQYF
V gene: TRBV20-1; CDR3 length: 13; J gene: TRBJ2-1; CDR3 protein: CSAIQDYYNEQFF
V gene: TRBV12-3/TRBV12-4; CDR3 length: 12; J gene: TRBJ2-1; CDR3 protein: CASSAYNDEQFF
V gene: TRBV7-9; CDR3 length: 16; J gene: TRBJ2-5; CDR3 protein: CASSLVEDRDLETQYF
V gene: TRBV6-1; CDR3 length: 17; J gene: TRBJ2-6; CDR3 protein: CASVLQWGLSGANVLTF
V gene: TRBV29-1; CDR3 length: 15; J gene: TRBJ2-5; CDR3 protein: CSVESGGWYQETQYF
V gene: TRBV13; CDR3 length: 14; J gene: TRBJ2-7; CDR3 protein: CASSTRDRGDEQYF
V gene: TRBV7-8; CDR3 length: 13; J gene: TRBJ1-5; CDR3 protein: CASSRSSNQPQHF
V gene: TRBV12-3/TRBV12-4; CDR3 length: 14; J gene: TRBJ2-5; CDR3 protein: CASKSLGKGETQYF
V gene: TRBV18; CDR3 length: 16; J gene: TRBJ2-1; CDR3 protein: CASSTEVAYSYNEQFF
V gene: TRBV20-1; CDR3 length: 14; J gene: TRBJ2-7; CDR3 protein: CSAIPGRSGGEQYF
V gene: TRBV24-1; CDR3 length: 15; J gene: TRBJ2-1; CDR3 protein: CATSEQRRANNEQFF
V gene: TRBV27; CDR3 length: 15; J gene: TRBJ2-7; CDR3 protein: CASSFEGASSYEQYF
V gene: TRBV3-1; CDR3 length: 15; J gene: TRBJ2-1; CDR3 protein: CASSQERGDYNEQFF
V gene: TRBV10-3; CDR3 length: 15; J gene: TRBJ2-3; CDR3 protein: CATRGTGAEMYTQYF
V gene: TRBV5-4; CDR3 length: 15; J gene: TRBJ2-7; CDR3 protein: CASSLKGRVKNEQYF
V gene: TRBV2; CDR3 length: 14; J gene: TRBJ2-5; CDR3 protein: CASTSGGAGETQYF
V gene: TRBV6-5; CDR3 length: 17; J gene: TRBJ2-2; CDR3 protein: CASSYSRPSGLTGELFF
V gene: TRBV2; CDR3 length: 14; J gene: TRBJ2-7; CDR3 protein: CASIRTGQSYEQYF
V gene: TRBV5-6; CDR3 length: 13; J gene: TRBJ1-4; CDR3 protein: CASSTRALEKLFF
V gene: TRBV6-5; CDR3 length: 15; J gene: TRBJ2-1; CDR3 protein: CASSYQGQAYNEQFF
V gene: TRBV25-1; CDR3 length: 12; J gene: TRBJ2-1; CDR3 protein: CASRLAGYEQFF
V gene: TRBV28; CDR3 length: 20; J gene: TRBJ2-1; CDR3 protein: CARSPLFQETRGGSYNEQFF
V gene: TRBV7-9; CDR3 length: 15; J gene: TRBJ1-1; CDR3 protein: CASRLFRGFIGGAFF
V gene: TRBV20-1; CDR3 length: 13; J gene: TRBJ1-5; CDR3 protein: CSAPRGSNQPQHF
V gene: TRBV20-1; CDR3 length: 13; J gene: TRBJ2-3; CDR3 protein: CSARLGFHDTQYF
V gene: TRBV5-1; CDR3 length: 15; J gene: TRBJ2-3; CDR3 protein: CASSRSGLVADTQYF
V gene: TRBV10-3; CDR3 length: 11; J gene: TRBJ2-3; CDR3 protein: CAIRITDTQYF
V gene: TRBV19; CDR3 length: 12; J gene: TRBJ2-6; CDR3 protein: CASMGDGGSLTF
V gene: TRBV5-1; CDR3 length: 15; J gene: TRBJ1-5; CDR3 protein: CASSPTGEPDQPQHF
V gene: TRBV6-6; CDR3 length: 12; J gene: TRBJ1-2; CDR3 protein: CASRQGLLGYTF
V gene: TRBV12-3/TRBV12-4; CDR3 length: 13; J gene: TRBJ1-5; CDR3 protein: CASSRATNQPQHF
V gene: TRBV20-1; CDR3 length: 17; J gene: TRBJ1-5; CDR3 protein: CSAPALGRSESNQPQHF
V gene: TRBV9; CDR3 length: 16; J gene: TRBJ2-3; CDR3 protein: CASSVVGSGGVDTQYF
V gene: TRBV20-1; CDR3 length: 19; J gene: TRBJ2-2; CDR3 protein: CSARDLGLAGGRYTGELFF
V gene: TRBV20-1; CDR3 length: 12; J gene: TRBJ1-2; CDR3 protein: CSARGPTNGYTF
V gene: TRBV3-1; CDR3 length: 14; J gene: TRBJ2-1; CDR3 protein: CASSQPPLGNEQFF
V gene: TRBV5-5; CDR3 length: 16; J gene: TRBJ2-5; CDR3 protein: CASSWDRDRGGETQYF